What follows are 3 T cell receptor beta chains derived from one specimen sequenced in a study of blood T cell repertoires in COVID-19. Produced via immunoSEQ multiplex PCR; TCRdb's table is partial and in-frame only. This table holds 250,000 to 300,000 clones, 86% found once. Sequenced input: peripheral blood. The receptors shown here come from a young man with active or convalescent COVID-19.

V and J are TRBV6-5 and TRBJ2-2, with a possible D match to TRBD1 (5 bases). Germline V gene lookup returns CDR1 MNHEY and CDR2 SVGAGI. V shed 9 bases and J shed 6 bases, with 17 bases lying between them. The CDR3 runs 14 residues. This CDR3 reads CASKLTVLPGELFF. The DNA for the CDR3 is TGTGCCAGTAAATTGACAGTTCTCCCCGGGGAGCTGTTTTTT.

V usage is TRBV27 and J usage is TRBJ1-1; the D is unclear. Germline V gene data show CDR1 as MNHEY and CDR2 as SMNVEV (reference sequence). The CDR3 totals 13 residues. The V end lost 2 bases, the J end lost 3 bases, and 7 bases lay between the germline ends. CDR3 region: CASSLSWYTEAFF. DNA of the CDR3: TGTGCCAGCAGTTTAAGCTGGTACACTGAAGCTTTCTTT.

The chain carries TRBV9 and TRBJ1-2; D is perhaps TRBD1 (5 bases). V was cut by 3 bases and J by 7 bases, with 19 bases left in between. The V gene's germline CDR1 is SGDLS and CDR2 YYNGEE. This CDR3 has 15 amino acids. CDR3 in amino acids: CASSGAERGDRGYTF. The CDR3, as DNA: TGTGCCAGCAGCGGGGCCGAAAGGGGCGATCGTGGCTACACCTTC.